A single T cell receptor beta chain is shown here with its context. This sample is part of a study of CD8 T cells in Susac syndrome. Random hexamers served to reverse transcribe about 0.45 to 1 ug RNA. From the immunoSEQ multiplex PCR reads, TCRdb called clonotypes with MiXCR, one entry per CDR3 protein. This table holds under 200,000 distinct CDR3 sequences, about 95% found once. This CDR3 contains 15 residues. J was trimmed by 5 bases and V by 5 bases; bases with no gene match: 10. In germline, CDR1 is PRHDT, CDR2 FYEKMQ (reference sequence). TEMRA cells were FACS-enriched and CD8+ and CD4+ T cells negatively isolated.

Input material: CD8+ T cells from PBMCs. The sequence was obtained from a human donor with multiple sclerosis. The rearrangement uses TRBV13 and TRBJ2-5; 8 bases match TRBD1. The CDR3 loop is CASSLSRTGRETQYF. For the CDR3, the DNA is TGTGCCAGCAGCCTGTCTAGGACAGGGAGGGAGACCCAGTACTTC.